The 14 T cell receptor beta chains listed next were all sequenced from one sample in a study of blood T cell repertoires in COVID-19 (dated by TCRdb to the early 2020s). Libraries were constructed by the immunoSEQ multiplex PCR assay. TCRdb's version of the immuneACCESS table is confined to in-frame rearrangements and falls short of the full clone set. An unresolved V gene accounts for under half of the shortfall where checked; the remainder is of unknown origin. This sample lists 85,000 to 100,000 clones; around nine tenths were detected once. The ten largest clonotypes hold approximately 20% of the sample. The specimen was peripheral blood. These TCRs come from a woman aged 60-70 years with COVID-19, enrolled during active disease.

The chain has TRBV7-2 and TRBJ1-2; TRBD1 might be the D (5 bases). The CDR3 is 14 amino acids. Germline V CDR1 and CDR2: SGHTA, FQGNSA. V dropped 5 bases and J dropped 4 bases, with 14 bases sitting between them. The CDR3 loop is CASSATGGSYGYTF. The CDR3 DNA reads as TGTGCCAGCAGCGCGACGGGGGGGAGCTATGGCTACACCTTC. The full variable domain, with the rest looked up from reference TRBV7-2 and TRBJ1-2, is GAGVSQSPSNKVTEKGKDVELRCDPISGHTALYWYRQSLGQGLEFLIYFQGNSAPDKSGLPSDRFSAERTGGSVSTLTIQRTQQEDSAVYLCASSATGGSYGYTFGSGTRLTVV.

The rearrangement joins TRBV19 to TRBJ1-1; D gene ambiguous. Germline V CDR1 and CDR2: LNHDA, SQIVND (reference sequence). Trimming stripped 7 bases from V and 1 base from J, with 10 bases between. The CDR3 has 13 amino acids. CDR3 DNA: TGTGCCAGTAAAGGACGGGAGAACACTGAAGCTTTCTTT. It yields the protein CASKGRENTEAFF.

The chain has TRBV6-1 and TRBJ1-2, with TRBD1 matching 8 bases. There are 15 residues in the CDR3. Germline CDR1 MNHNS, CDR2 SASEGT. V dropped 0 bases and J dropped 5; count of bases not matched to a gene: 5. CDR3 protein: CASSEAPGQAYGYTF. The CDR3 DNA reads TGTGCCAGCAGTGAAGCCCCGGGACAGGCTTATGGCTACACCTTC.

CDR3 sequence: CAWSVQISGNTIYF. The CDR3 DNA is TGTGCCTGGAGTGTCCAGATCTCTGGAAACACCATATATTTT. The V gene is TRBV30, the J gene TRBJ1-3, with D unclear. V was clipped by 0 bases and J by 0 bases, with 6 bases between them. Germline V gene data show CDR1 as GTSNPN and CDR2 as SVGIG (reference sequence). The CDR3 extends over 14 amino acids. The full variable domain, its missing parts supplied by reference TRBV30 and TRBJ1-3, is SQTIHQWPATLVQPVGSPLSLECTVEGTSNPNLYWYRQAAGRGLQLLFYSVGIGQISSEVPQNLSASRPQDRQFILSSKKLLLSDSGFYLCAWSVQISGNTIYFGEGSWLTVV.

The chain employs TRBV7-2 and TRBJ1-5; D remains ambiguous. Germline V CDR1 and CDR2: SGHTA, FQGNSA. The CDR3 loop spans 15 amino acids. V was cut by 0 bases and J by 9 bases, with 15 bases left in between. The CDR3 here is CASSLAVQYLSPQHF. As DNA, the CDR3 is TGTGCCAGCAGCTTAGCAGTCCAGTACCTTTCGCCCCAGCATTTT.

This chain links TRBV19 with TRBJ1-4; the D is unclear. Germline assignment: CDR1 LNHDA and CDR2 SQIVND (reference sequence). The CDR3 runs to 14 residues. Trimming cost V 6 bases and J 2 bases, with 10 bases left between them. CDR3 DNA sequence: TGTGCCAGTAGGCCACAGAACACTAATGAAAAACTGTTTTTT. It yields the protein CASRPQNTNEKLFF.

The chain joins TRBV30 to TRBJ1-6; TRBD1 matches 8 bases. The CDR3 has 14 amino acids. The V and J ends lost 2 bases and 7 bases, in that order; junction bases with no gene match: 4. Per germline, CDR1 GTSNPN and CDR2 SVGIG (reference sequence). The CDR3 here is CAWSLTGGNSPLHF. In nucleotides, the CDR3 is TGTGCCTGGAGTCTTACAGGGGGAAATTCACCCCTCCACTTT.

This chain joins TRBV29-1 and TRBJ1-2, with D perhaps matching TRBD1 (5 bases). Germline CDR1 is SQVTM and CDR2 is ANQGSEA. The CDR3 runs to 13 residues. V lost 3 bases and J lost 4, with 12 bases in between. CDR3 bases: TGCAGCGTTGACCGCCAGGGCAGCTATGGCTACACCTTC. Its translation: CSVDRQGSYGYTF.

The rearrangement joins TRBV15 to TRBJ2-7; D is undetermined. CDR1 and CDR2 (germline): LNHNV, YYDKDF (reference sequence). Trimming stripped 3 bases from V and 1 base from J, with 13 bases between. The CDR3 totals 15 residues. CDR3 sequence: CATSSVLTGSYEQYF. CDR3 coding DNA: TGTGCCACCAGCAGTGTCCTGACCGGGTCCTACGAGCAGTACTTC. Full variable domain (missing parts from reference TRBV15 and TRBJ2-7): DAMVIQNPRYQVTQFGKPVTLSCSQTLNHNVMYWYQQKSSQAPKLLFHYYDKDFNNEADTPDNFQSRRPNTSFCFLDIRSPGLGDTAMYLCATSSVLTGSYEQYFGPGTRLTVT.

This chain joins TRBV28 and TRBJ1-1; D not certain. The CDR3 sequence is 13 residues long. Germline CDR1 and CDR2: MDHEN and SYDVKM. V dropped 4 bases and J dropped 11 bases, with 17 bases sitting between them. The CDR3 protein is CASSSRSVRWAFF. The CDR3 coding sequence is TGTGCCAGCAGTTCCAGGTCGGTCCGATGGGCTTTCTTT.

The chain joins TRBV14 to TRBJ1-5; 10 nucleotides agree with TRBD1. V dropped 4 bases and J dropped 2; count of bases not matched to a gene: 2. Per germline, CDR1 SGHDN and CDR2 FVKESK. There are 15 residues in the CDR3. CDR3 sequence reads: CASSLTGGGNQPQHF. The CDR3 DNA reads TGTGCCAGCAGCCTGACAGGGGGCGGCAATCAGCCCCAGCATTTT.

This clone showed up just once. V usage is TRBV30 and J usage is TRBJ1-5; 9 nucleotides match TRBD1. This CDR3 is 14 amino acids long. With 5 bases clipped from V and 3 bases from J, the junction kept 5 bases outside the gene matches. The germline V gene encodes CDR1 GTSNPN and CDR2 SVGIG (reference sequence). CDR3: CAWEGQGSNQPQHF. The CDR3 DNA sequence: TGTGCCTGGGAGGGACAGGGATCCAATCAGCCCCAGCATTTT.

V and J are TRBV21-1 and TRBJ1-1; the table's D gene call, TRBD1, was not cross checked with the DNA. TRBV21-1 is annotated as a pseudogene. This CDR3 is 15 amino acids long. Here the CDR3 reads CASSRTGQGNTEAFF. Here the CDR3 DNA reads TGTGCCAGCAGCAGAACGGGACAGGGGAACACTGAAGCTTTCTTT.

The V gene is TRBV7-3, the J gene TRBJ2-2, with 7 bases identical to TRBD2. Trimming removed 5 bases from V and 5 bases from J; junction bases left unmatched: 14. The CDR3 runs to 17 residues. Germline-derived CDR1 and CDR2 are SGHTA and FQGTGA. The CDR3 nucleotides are TGTGCCAGCAGCCCCCCCGGTCCGCGGCGGGGGACCGGGGAGCTGTTTTTT. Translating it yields CASSPPGPRRGTGELFF.